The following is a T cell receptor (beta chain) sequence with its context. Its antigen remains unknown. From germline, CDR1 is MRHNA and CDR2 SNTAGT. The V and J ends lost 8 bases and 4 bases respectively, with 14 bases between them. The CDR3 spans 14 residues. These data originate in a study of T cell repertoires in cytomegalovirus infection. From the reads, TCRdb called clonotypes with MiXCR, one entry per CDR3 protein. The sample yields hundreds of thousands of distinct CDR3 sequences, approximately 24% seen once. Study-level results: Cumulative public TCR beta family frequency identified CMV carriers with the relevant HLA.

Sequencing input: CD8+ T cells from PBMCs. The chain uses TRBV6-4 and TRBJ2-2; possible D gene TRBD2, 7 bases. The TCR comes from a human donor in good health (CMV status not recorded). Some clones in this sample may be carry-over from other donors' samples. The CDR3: CASSRGAGTGELFF. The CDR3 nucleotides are TGTGCCAGCTCCCGGGGGGCCGGCACCGGGGAGCTGTTTTTT.